The clone carrying this T cell receptor (beta chain) was found a few times. Each CDR3 protein gets one entry after TCRdb re-called the 5' RACE reads with MiXCR. Here the sample spans about 130,000 distinct CDR3 sequences, under 9% being singletons. This sample stems from a study of T cells after yellow fever vaccination. CDR1 and CDR2 from the germline V gene are MNHEY and SMNVEV (reference sequence). This CDR3 comprises 14 residues. Trimming took off 6 bases at V and 2 bases at J, with 11 bases between the two ends. The source material was CD8+ T cells sorted from PBMCs, sampled on the day of the yellow fever booster vaccination. The chain uses TRBV27 and TRBJ2-1; D gene uncertain. This sequence was found in a man between 18 and 29 years old who received the YFV17D yellow fever vaccine. CDR3 nucleotides: TGTGCCAGCAGACTCTTCGGCACCTACAATGAGCAGTTCTTC. Translating it yields CASRLFGTYNEQFF.